This T cell receptor (beta chain) is from a study of blood T cells in healthy people across ages. Whole-study findings and limits: Aged donors had fewer naive CD4+ cells and lower diversity than long-lived donors. Diversity figures derived from one million T cells were judged to underestimate the true value.

Through a sample-barcoded 5' primer and a J-beta primer mix, a second PCR was run for about 6 to 11 cycles. TCRdb independently ran MiXCR on the 5' RACE reads; one entry per CDR3 protein. The repertoire includes about 930,000 distinct CDR3 sequences, 25% to 30% of them detected once, and roughly 10% sits in the top ten. Total RNA extraction produced at least 5 micrograms (per sample) for the study. The sample holds many counts of this clonotype. Its antigen is unidentified. J was trimmed by 4 bases and V by 7 bases; bases with no gene match: 7. This CDR3 spans 13 amino acids. The same data also went into a second study, on T cells of mothers and their children. That source notes: Donation came from a few healthy Caucasian mothers together with their six children.

V and J are TRBV12-3 or TRBV12-4 and TRBJ2-7, with 7 bases lining up with TRBD2. This TCR was sampled from a middle-aged woman in good health. What was sequenced was blood. CDR3 sequence reads: CASKSGLGYEQYF. The CDR3 DNA is TGTGCCAGCAAGTCCGGACTAGGGTACGAGCAGTACTTC.